The T cell receptor (beta chain) under discussion was sequenced for a study of control samples from healthy donors and cancer patients (dated by TCRdb to the early 2020s). The library was produced with the immunoSEQ multiplex PCR assay. TCRdb mirrors the immuneACCESS table, restricted to in-frame sequences. Some clones are absent from its copies; in checked studies, under half trace to an unresolved V gene, and the reason for the others is unknown. In this sample the table shows just under 60,000 clones, under 95% of which occur a single time. The ten largest clones capture about 1.7% of the sample. As for this clone: Its binding antigen is unknown. Per-nucleotide qualities are absent, and no much larger clonotype sits a single base away.

The cysteine opens and the phenylalanine closes a CDR3 of 16 amino acids. Of all the DNA, just the CDR3 is kept, 48 bases in frame from base 1. Sequences SGHTS (CDR1) and YDEGEE (CDR2) are obtained from the germline V gene. For this chain, trimming is 8 bases at the V end and 3 bases at the J end, and the number of junction bases without a gene match is 10. The clonotype originates from a middle-aged man with colorectal cancer. The rearranged segments are TRBV5-8 and TRBJ1-6, and TRBD1 matches 8 of the central bases. What was sequenced was PBMCs. The DNA is as follows: TGTGCCAGTCGACGGGGGGGACAGGTCTATAATTCACCCCTCCACTTT. Its protein product is CASRRGGQVYNSPLHF.